The 15 T cell receptor beta chains below come from one sample, sequenced in a study of T cells in Graves' hyperthyroidism and ophthalmopathy. What was amplified from RNA transcripts were TCR beta CDR3 regions. First-round RT-PCR targeting the TCR CDR3 was performed with the HTBI primer set. Using its own MiXCR run on the multiplex PCR reads, TCRdb lists one record per CDR3 protein. The sample lists about 210,000 distinct CDR3 sequences, 17% occurring once. Source material: blood. The receptors shown here come from a man aged 45-60 years with Graves' hyperthyroidism.

This clonotype has a count of ten or more. The chain links TRBV11-3 to TRBJ2-5; the D gene is possibly TRBD1 (7 bases). The CDR3 has 16 amino acids. In germline, CDR1 is SGHNT, CDR2 YENEEA. V dropped 0 bases and J dropped 5 bases, with 16 bases sitting between them. The CDR3 DNA reads TGTGCCAGCAGCTTAGATTGGGACAGCGGGCGCGAGACCCAGTACTTC. Encoded protein: CASSLDWDSGRETQYF.

This clonotype appeared many times. The chain joins TRBV7-2 to TRBJ1-1; no reliable D call. Trimming took 3 bases from V and 6 from J, leaving 14 bases between them. The CDR3 covers 14 residues. The germline V gene has CDR1 SGHTA and CDR2 FQGNSA. CDR3 in amino acids: CASSFGPSRPEAFF. CDR3 nucleotides: TGTGCCAGCAGCTTCGGACCGTCAAGGCCTGAAGCTTTCTTT. Looking up the rest from reference TRBV7-2 and TRBJ1-1 gives the full variable domain: GAGVSQSPSNKVTEKGKDVELRCDPISGHTALYWYRQSLGQGLEFLIYFQGNSAPDKSGLPSDRFSAERTGGSVSTLTIQRTQQEDSAVYLCASSFGPSRPEAFFGQGTRLTVV.

This clonotype was observed many times. V gene TRBV11-2 combines with J gene TRBJ2-1; the match to TRBD2 covers 11 bases. The CDR3 contains 16 residues. Losses at the gene ends were 3 bases for V and 4 bases for J; bases not matched to a gene: 5. The germline gives CDR1 SGHAT, CDR2 FQNNGV. In nucleotides, the CDR3 is TGTGCCAGCAGCTTTGGGACTAGCGGTTTGTACAATGAGCAGTTCTTC. This sequence encodes CASSFGTSGLYNEQFF. The whole variable domain, remainder taken from reference TRBV11-2 and TRBJ2-1, is EAGVAQSPRYKIIEKRQSVAFWCNPISGHATLYWYQQILGQGPKLLIQFQNNGVVDDSQLPKDRFSAERLKGVDSTLKIQPAKLEDSAVYLCASSFGTSGLYNEQFFGPGTRLTVL.

This clonotype was counted at least ten times. The chain couples TRBV3-1 to TRBJ1-6; 7 bases fit TRBD1. In germline, CDR1 is LGHDT, CDR2 YNNKEL (reference sequence). V dropped 4 bases and J dropped 8; count of bases not matched to a gene: 8. CDR3 length: 15 residues. CDR3 nucleotides: TGTGCCAGCAGCCTTGGCCAGGGGGGGTATTCACCCCTCCACTTT. Its translation: CASSLGQGGYSPLHF. Drawing the rest from reference TRBV3-1 and TRBJ1-6, the complete variable domain is DTAVSQTPKYLVTQMGNDKSIKCEQNLGHDTMYWYKQDSKKFLKIMFSYNNKELIINETVPNRFSPKSPDKAHLNLHINSLELGDSAVYFCASSLGQGGYSPLHFGNGTRLTVT.

This clonotype turned up a few times. The V gene is TRBV4-1, the J gene TRBJ1-2, with D perhaps TRBD1 (5 bases). In germline, CDR1 is MGHRA, CDR2 YSYEKL. This CDR3 contains 14 residues. The V gene lost 0 bases and the J gene lost 6 bases, with 11 bases spanning the gap. Here the CDR3 reads CASSQEGGWDGYTF. In DNA form, the CDR3 reads TGCGCCAGCAGCCAAGAGGGGGGGTGGGATGGCTACACCTTC.

This clonotype was seen at least ten times. The V gene is TRBV5-1, the J gene TRBJ1-1, with D possibly matching TRBD1 (5 bases). Trimming took off 6 bases at V and 3 bases at J, with 18 bases between the two ends. The CDR3 length is 15 residues. Germline-derived CDR1 and CDR2 are SGHRS and YFSETQ. The CDR3 coding sequence is TGCGCCAGCACCCCGACGGGTTGGGACGACACTGAAGCTTTCTTT. Its translation: CASTPTGWDDTEAFF.

The chain recombines TRBV19 with TRBJ2-7; 7 positions match TRBD2. Germline loops: CDR1 LNHDA, CDR2 SQIVND (reference sequence). The CDR3 spans 16 residues. V gave up 3 bases and J gave up 4 bases; unmatched junction bases: 12. The CDR3 loop reads CASSMAPGLGFYEQYF. The CDR3 bases are TGTGCCAGTAGTATGGCCCCCGGACTAGGGTTTTACGAGCAGTACTTC. The full variable domain, rest sourced from reference TRBV19 and TRBJ2-7, is DGGITQSPKYLFRKEGQNVTLSCEQNLNHDAMYWYRQDPGQGLRLIYYSQIVNDFQKGDIAEGYSVSREKKESFPLTVTSAQKNPTAFYLCASSMAPGLGFYEQYFGPGTRLTVT.

This clonotype was counted many times. The chain combines TRBV30 with TRBJ2-1; 11 bases fit TRBD2. V gave up 6 bases and J gave up 4 bases; unmatched junction bases: 5. Per the germline V gene, CDR1 is GTSNPN and CDR2 is SVGIG (reference sequence). The CDR3 runs 14 residues. The CDR3 loop reads CACNSGRAYNEQFF. DNA for the CDR3: TGTGCCTGTAATAGCGGGAGGGCATACAATGAGCAGTTCTTC. The variable domain in full, completed from reference TRBV30 and TRBJ2-1, reads SQTIHQWPATLVQPVGSPLSLECTVEGTSNPNLYWYRQAAGRGLQLLFYSVGIGQISSEVPQNLSASRPQDRQFILSSKKLLLSDSGFYLCACNSGRAYNEQFFGPGTRLTVL.

The chain links TRBV13 to TRBJ1-4; TRBD1 matches at 8 bases. V trimming: 5 bases; J trimming: 7 bases; junction bases outside the gene matches: 6. This CDR3 is built from 14 residues. Germline V gene sequence: CDR1 PRHDT, CDR2 FYEKMQ (reference sequence). The CDR3 reads CASSRRTGREKLFF. DNA for the CDR3: TGTGCCAGCAGCAGAAGGACAGGGCGTGAAAAACTGTTTTTT.

This chain uses TRBV7-9 with TRBJ2-7; TRBD2 matches at 12 bases. This CDR3 contains 16 residues. V gave up 5 bases and J gave up 0 bases; unmatched junction bases: 5. The germline gives CDR1 SEHNR, CDR2 FQNEAQ (reference sequence). The CDR3 DNA sequence: TGTGCCAGCAGCCCTCGGACTAGCGGGGCCTCCTACGAGCAGTACTTC. Residues: CASSPRTSGASYEQYF.

This chain connects TRBV19 to TRBJ2-1; TRBD2 is a possible D gene (6 bases). The length of the CDR3 is 15 residues. Trimming took 6 bases from V and 5 from J, leaving 17 bases between them. Germline V gene sequence: CDR1 LNHDA, CDR2 SQIVND (reference sequence). CDR3 residues: CASRPDLAANNEQFF. The CDR3 DNA follows: TGTGCCAGTAGACCAGACTTAGCGGCCAACAATGAGCAGTTCTTC.

The chain links TRBV5-4 to TRBJ2-7; TRBD2 is a possible D gene (6 bases). The CDR3 loop spans 15 amino acids. Germline V gene sequence: CDR1 SGHNT, CDR2 YYREEE (reference sequence). V was pared by 0 bases and J by 1 base, with 11 bases between. The CDR3 sequence is CASSLVGGPSYEQYF. CDR3 bases: TGTGCCAGCAGCTTGGTGGGAGGCCCATCCTACGAGCAGTACTTC.

V usage is TRBV2 and J usage is TRBJ2-1; 11 nucleotides line up with TRBD2. The CDR3 spans 15 residues. Looked up from germline, CDR1 is SNHLY and CDR2 is FYNNEI. With V trimmed by 2 bases and J by 9 bases, 6 bases remained unmatched. CDR3 coding DNA: TGTGCCAGCAGTGAACTGCTAGCGGGAGGTGCTGAGCAGTTCTTC. It encodes CASSELLAGGAEQFF.

This clonotype was observed at least ten times. This chain uses TRBV10-3 with TRBJ1-1, with TRBD1 identical over 10 bases. The trim removed 7 bases at V and 4 bases at J, leaving 6 bases unmatched. The length of the CDR3 is 14 residues. Germline V gene data show CDR1 as ENHRY and CDR2 as SYGVKD. The CDR3 sequence: CAITRDRGSTEAFF. The CDR3 DNA is TGTGCCATCACCAGGGACAGGGGAAGCACTGAAGCTTTCTTT.

The rearrangement uses TRBV7-8 and TRBJ2-7, with D possibly TRBD1 on 5 matching bases. Trimming stripped 5 bases from V and 3 bases from J, with 14 bases between. The germline V gene has CDR1 SGHVS and CDR2 FQNEAQ. The CDR3 has 14 amino acids. The CDR3 bases are TGTGCCAGCAGCCTAGGGGTGGCCAACTACGAGCAGTACTTC. Translating gives CASSLGVANYEQYF.